This TCR beta chain originates from a study of blood T cell repertoires in COVID-19 (dated by TCRdb to 2018 to 2021). Turning to the overall study: The collaborator samples originated in the United States, Italy and Spain and spanned the acute and convalescent phases of COVID-19. The prospective study material was composed of cDNA or gDNA derived from T cells, B-cell-depleted T cells, or PBMCs. The dataset comprised deeply sampled blood TCRbeta repertoires from subjects exposed to, actively infected with, or recovered from COVID-19. The repertoires were made available in a free public database intended to serve as a resource for research on the immune response to SARS-CoV-2. Samples came from the ongoing ImmuneRACE study (first 160 participants) plus 1,254 subjects from 6 global collaborators. Sample metadata almost always included a de-identified subject ID, COVID-19 status, age in years and sex. Where available, HLA class I and class II types were obtained from metadata supplied by the sample provider rather than from assay-based typing. Beyond this particular receptor, the publication reports: The quantity of clinical and demographic metadata differed by source and by participant and was supplied without curation.

The germline V end is reduced by 4 bases and the J end by 7 bases; junction bases left unmatched: 3. Spanning cysteine to phenylalanine, the CDR3 consists of 14 amino acids. Here the CDR3 DNA is all that survives: 42 bases in frame from base 1. CDR1 and CDR2 are drawn from the germline V gene: SNHLY, FYNNEI. Concerning this clone itself: What antigen it recognizes has not been identified. No much larger clonotype is one base removed from it; base qualities were not supplied.

Each collaborating institution followed its own protocols to collect whole blood in K2EDTA tubes. For TCRbeta analysis, collaborators shipped samples as frozen whole blood, isolated PBMCs, or DNA extracted from either of those sample types. TCRbeta CDR3 regions were amplified from genomic DNA using the immunoSEQ Assay, a bias-controlled multiplex PCR. The source study handled its data this way. Nucleated cell counts per sample were estimated from amplification of reference gene primers within the assay. Sequence reads were collapsed and filtered to measure the absolute abundance of every unique TCRbeta CDR3 rearrangement. For each sample, productive Simpson clonality was calculated as the square root of Simpson's diversity index across productive rearrangements. TCRdb mirrors the immuneACCESS table, restricted to in-frame sequences. Some clones are absent from its copies; in checked studies, under half trace to an unresolved V gene, and the reason for the others is unknown. That table furnishes V, J and clone size, whereas the DNA furnished D and trimming. Recorded for this sample are under 200,000 clones; 80% to 90% of them occurred a single time. Around an eighth of the sample is held by the ten biggest clonotypes.

The sequence was collected from a man aged 25 to 40 with active or convalescent COVID-19. The chain is encoded by TRBV2 joined to TRBJ2-1; 11 bases in the junction line up with TRBD1. The sequenced sample consisted of peripheral blood. The DNA sequence is given as TGTGCCAGCAGTGCCGGGACAGGGGGAAATGAGCAGTTCTTC. It translates to CASSAGTGGNEQFF.